This T cell receptor (beta chain) was found in a study of blood T cell repertoires in COVID-19. Study overall: Acute and convalescent COVID-19 samples came from the United States, Italy and Spain.

Living in 24 US areas, the participants were between about 18 and 100 years of age. Cohorts were based on clinical histories the participants reported. From germline, CDR1 is SGHTA and CDR2 FQGTGA. The ends lost 5 bases at V and 4 bases at J; junction bases unmatched: 3. The CDR3 consists of 13 residues. Original analysis: The authors estimated nucleated cell counts from reference gene primer amplification. Profiling relied on immunoSEQ multiplex PCR, and the TCRdb table lists in-frame clones only, not all of them. V, J and clone size are taken as reported in that table, and D and trimming were inferred from the DNA itself. The sample has about 220,000 clones; about 86% are singletons.

The specimen was PBMCs or T cells enriched from blood (not recorded which). The chain employs TRBV7-3 and TRBJ1-1; TRBD1 aligns across 8 bases. The clonotype comes from a woman aged 45-60 years with acute COVID-19. In DNA, the CDR3 is TGTGCCAGCAGCGGACAGGGAGGCACTGAAGCTTTCTTT. Translating gives CASSGQGGTEAFF.